The 12 T cell receptor beta chains in this list originate from one sample, sequenced in a study of blood T cell repertoires in COVID-19. The table came from immunoSEQ multiplex PCR; TCRdb's copy has only in-frame clones and leaves some out. The top ten clones hold 2% to 2.5% of a sample with under 150,000 clones, around two thirds of them seen once. The sequenced material came from peripheral blood. These receptor sequences come from a woman in her sixties or seventies with acute or convalescent COVID-19.

This clone was recorded at least ten times. The rearrangement joins TRBV6-5 to TRBJ2-7; possibly TRBD2 for D (5 bases). This CDR3 region has 15 residues. V lost 4 bases and J 4 bases, leaving 17 bases between the germline ends. CDR1 is MNHEY, CDR2 SVGAGI, per germline. The CDR3 spells CASSSADLALYEQYF. The CDR3, as DNA: TGTGCCAGCAGTTCCGCCGACCTAGCCCTGTACGAGCAGTACTTC.

Only a few counts were recorded for this clone. The chain recombines TRBV19 with TRBJ2-6, with a possible D match to TRBD2 (5 bases). V lost 11 bases to trimming and J lost 0 bases, with 8 bases between them. The germline gives CDR1 LNHDA, CDR2 SQIVND (reference sequence). The CDR3 covers 13 residues. The CDR3 coding sequence is TGTGCCTCGGGGTCCTCTGGGGCCAACGTCCTGACTTTC. Residues: CASGSSGANVLTF.

V and J are TRBV2 and TRBJ1-1, with D possibly being TRBD1 (5 bases). The ends were cut back, 7 bases at V and 5 bases at J, with 17 bases in the middle. Germline V gene sequence: CDR1 SNHLY, CDR2 FYNNEI. The CDR3 has 14 residues. The CDR3 loop reads CASKFTARGTEAFF. In DNA form, the CDR3 reads TGTGCCAGCAAGTTTACAGCCCGGGGGACTGAAGCTTTCTTT.

The V and J genes are TRBV2 and TRBJ1-4; D call uncertain. With 5 bases removed from V and 3 bases from J, the gap between germline ends came to 13 bases. This CDR3 is built from 15 residues. Per the germline V gene, CDR1 is SNHLY and CDR2 is FYNNEI. The CDR3 spells CASSPTQVPNEKLFF. CDR3 DNA sequence: TGTGCCAGCAGTCCTACTCAGGTGCCTAATGAAAAACTGTTTTTT.

V is TRBV18 and J is TRBJ1-5; a possible D gene is TRBD1 (6 bases). This CDR3 region has 13 residues. Trimming left V 2 bases short and J 9 bases short, with 11 bases between. Per the germline V gene, CDR1 is KGHSH and CDR2 is LQKENI. The CDR3 loop reads CASSPGGERPQHF. CDR3 DNA: TGTGCCAGCTCACCAGGGGGCGAACGGCCCCAGCATTTT.

The chain joins TRBV5-6 to TRBJ2-2; 9 nucleotides line up with TRBD1. The CDR3 runs 14 residues. J was trimmed by 5 bases and V by 5 bases; bases with no gene match: 4. Germline V gene sequence: CDR1 SGHDT, CDR2 YYEEEE. The CDR3 sequence is CASRRQGVTGELFF. The CDR3 region has the DNA TGTGCCAGCAGGCGACAGGGGGTGACCGGGGAGCTGTTTTTT.

This clone was detected only a few times. The CDR3 nucleotides are TGCGCCAGCAGCCAATCCGGGACTAGCGACTCCCCGTACTTC. Its translation is CASSQSGTSDSPYF. The gene calls are TRBV4-1 and TRBJ2-7, with 10 nucleotides matching TRBD2. Germline V gene sequence: CDR1 MGHRA, CDR2 YSYEKL. There are 14 residues in the CDR3. J lost 12 bases, V lost 2 bases, and 10 bases had no gene match.

The V call is TRBV4-1, the J call TRBJ2-6; maybe TRBD1 (5 bases). V lost 2 bases to trimming and J lost 0 bases, with 17 bases between them. The CDR3 loop spans 19 amino acids. Looked up from germline, CDR1 is MGHRA and CDR2 is YSYEKL. The CDR3 coding sequence is TGCGCCAGCAGCCAATACGATCTTGGGGCTTCCTCTGGGGCCAACGTCCTGACTTTC. This gives the protein CASSQYDLGASSGANVLTF.

The chain employs TRBV11-1 and TRBJ1-1; D is perhaps TRBD1 (6 bases). This CDR3 is 13 amino acids long. CDR1 is SGHAT and CDR2 is FQDESV in the germline V gene (reference sequence). The V gene lost 1 base and the J gene lost 5 bases, with 8 bases spanning the gap. The CDR3 loop is CASSLGGHTEAFF. The CDR3 coding sequence is TGTGCCAGCAGCTTAGGGGGACATACTGAAGCTTTCTTT.

The genes are TRBV29-1 and TRBJ1-1; no definite D call. V lost 8 bases and J lost 0, with 10 bases in between. Germline CDR1 and CDR2: SQVTM and ANQGSEA. The CDR3 runs to 12 residues. The CDR3 region is CSSGELNTEAFF. In DNA form, the CDR3 reads TGCAGCTCCGGGGAGCTGAACACTGAAGCTTTCTTT. The whole variable domain, remainder taken from reference TRBV29-1 and TRBJ1-1, is SAVISQKPSRDICQRGTSLTIQCQVDSQVTMMFWYRQQPGQSLTLIATANQGSEATYESGFVIDKFPISRPNLTFSTLTVSNMSPEDSSIYLCSSGELNTEAFFGQGTRLTVV.

This chain joins TRBV19 and TRBJ2-2; the D gene is possibly TRBD2 (6 bases). The CDR3 covers 15 residues. V shed 3 bases and J shed 9 bases, with 17 bases lying between them. Germline assignment: CDR1 LNHDA and CDR2 SQIVND (reference sequence). The CDR3 region is CASSISNLRDRELFF. CDR3 coding DNA: TGTGCCAGTAGTATTAGTAATTTGCGGGACCGGGAGCTGTTTTTT.

V usage is TRBV19 and J usage is TRBJ1-1, with 7 nucleotides matching TRBD1. This CDR3 is built from 14 residues. The V segment lost 6 bases and the J segment 1 base; nucleotides outside the gene matches: 5. CDR1 LNHDA and CDR2 SQIVND come from the germline V gene (reference sequence). The CDR3 DNA is TGTGCCAGTAGGACCGGGACAGCGAACACTGAAGCTTTCTTT. Protein product: CASRTGTANTEAFF.